Listed here are 10 T cell receptor beta chains from one sample, sequenced in a study of identical twins. TCRdb reanalysed the 5' RACE reads using MiXCR and keeps one entry per CDR3 protein. Among about 530,000 distinct CDR3 sequences listed, 13% to 15% were seen once. This sample also belongs to another study, concerning yellow fever vaccine responses in identical twins.

Source material: CD4+ T cells sorted from blood. These receptors originate from a young woman in good health.

The V gene is TRBV18, the J gene TRBJ2-4; D is ambiguous. Trimming stripped 0 bases from V and 0 bases from J, with 9 bases between. This CDR3 spans 16 amino acids. Germline loops: CDR1 KGHSH, CDR2 LQKENI. For the CDR3, the DNA is TGTGCCAGCTCACCACCTAGCCTTCTAGCCAAAAACATTCAGTACTTC. Translating gives CASSPPSLLAKNIQYF.

The chain uses TRBV2 and TRBJ2-1; 8 positions agree with TRBD2. The CDR3 consists of 16 residues. The V segment lost 5 bases and the J segment 7 bases; nucleotides outside the gene matches: 13. Germline assignment: CDR1 SNHLY and CDR2 FYNNEI. The CDR3 nucleotides read TGTGCCAGCAGTCCCCGGCAAGCGGGAGTGGGAAATGAGCAGTTCTTC. This encodes CASSPRQAGVGNEQFF.

In its sample, this clonotype was seen many times. The chain links TRBV28 to TRBJ2-1, with D possibly being TRBD1 (6 bases). Trimming cost V 6 bases and J 2 bases, with 14 bases left between them. This CDR3 region has 15 residues. The V gene's germline CDR1 is MDHEN and CDR2 SYDVKM. CDR3 nucleotides: TGTGCCAGCAGACGACAGGACTTAACCTACAATGAGCAGTTCTTC. It codes for CASRRQDLTYNEQFF.

This CDR3 reads CASSSPASGPNEQFF. The CDR3 region has the DNA TGTGCCAGCAGTTCGCCGGCTAGCGGACCCAATGAGCAGTTCTTC. The rearrangement links TRBV28 to TRBJ2-1; the match to TRBD2 covers 7 bases. The V and J ends lost 4 bases and 6 bases, in that order; junction bases with no gene match: 9. The CDR3 covers 15 residues. Germline V CDR1 and CDR2: MDHEN, SYDVKM.

The chain has TRBV5-1 and TRBJ1-3, with D possibly being TRBD1 (6 bases). The CDR3 loop spans 16 amino acids. Trimming left V 0 bases short and J 0 bases short, with 10 bases between. The germline gives CDR1 SGHRS, CDR2 YFSETQ. The CDR3 DNA sequence: TGCGCCAGCAGCTTGGCCGGGGACATCTCTGGAAACACCATATATTTT. It translates to CASSLAGDISGNTIYF.

The chain couples TRBV2 to TRBJ2-7; D is undetermined. V was cut by 7 bases and J by 1 base, with 8 bases left in between. The CDR3 runs to 12 residues. Germline CDR1 is SNHLY and CDR2 is FYNNEI. The CDR3 nucleotides read TGTGCCAGCAAGCAGGAGTCCTACGAGCAGTACGTC. Translation gives CASKQESYEQYV.

For this clonotype: Its ends do not fully match the called genes, so a read error is possible. The chain joins TRBV18 to TRBJ1-1, with TRBD1 as a possible D gene (6 bases). CDR1 and CDR2 from the germline V gene are KGHSH and LQKENI. The CDR3 totals 12 residues. The DNA of the CDR3 is TGTGCCAGCTCACCATCAGGGGCAGATCAGCGCTTT. This gives the protein CASSPSGADQRF.

The V and J genes are TRBV11-1 and TRBJ2-5, with 12 bases identical to TRBD2. Germline V gene lookup returns CDR1 SGHAT and CDR2 FQDESV (reference sequence). V lost 4 bases to trimming and J lost 0 bases; unmatched junction nucleotides: 9. The length of the CDR3 is 18 residues. The CDR3 DNA reads TGTGCCAGCAGCTCCACAAAGGGACTAGCGGGTTACCAAGAGACCCAGTACTTC. Translated: CASSSTKGLAGYQETQYF.

The chain couples TRBV20-1 to TRBJ2-2; a possible D gene is TRBD2 (5 bases). CDR1 and CDR2 (germline): DFQATT, SNEGSKA (reference sequence). Trimming stripped 3 bases from V and 5 bases from J, with 16 bases between. The CDR3 runs 15 residues. CDR3 DNA sequence: TGCAGTGCTAGTAACACGCCGACGGGGACCGGGGAGCTGTTTTTT. Translated, it gives CSASNTPTGTGELFF.

CDR3 sequence: CASSPGQSETQYF. The DNA for the CDR3 is TGTGCCAGCAGTCCAGGACAGAGCGAGACCCAGTACTTC. The rearrangement joins TRBV6-1 to TRBJ2-5, with TRBD1 as a possible D gene (6 bases). V lost 5 bases and J 5 bases, leaving 12 bases between the germline ends. The CDR3 extends over 13 amino acids. Germline assignment: CDR1 MNHNS and CDR2 SASEGT.